A selection of T cell receptor beta chains follows, all from one sample in a study of T-cell memory formation after mild COVID-19. TCRdb reprocessed the 5' RACE reads with MiXCR, giving one entry per CDR3 protein. The sample has about 47,000 distinct CDR3 sequences, 9.5% seen once. Specimen: PBMCs or a T cell subset sorted from them (not recorded which). The receptors derive from an adult woman who had mild COVID-19 (a few samples of this study predate the infection). Cell type and time point are not known. Both conserved end residues are part of each CDR3. D genes are given only for firm matches. Some rows have no size entry. The others give once, few or many, or a class for an expanded clone.

J: TRBJ2-2
size: many
V: TRBV30
D: .
CDR3: CAWSVGTPNTGELFF
DNA: TGTGCCTGGAGTGTAGGGACGCCGAACACCGGGGAGCTGTTTTTT

J: TRBJ2-3
size: few
V: TRBV30
D: .
CDR3: CAWNGRLRDTQYF
DNA: TGTGCCTGGAACGGTAGGCTAAGGGATACGCAGTATTTT

J: TRBJ2-5
size: .
V: TRBV3-1
D: TRBD2
CDR3: CASSRTSGSQRETQYF
DNA: TGTGCCAGCAGCCGGACTAGCGGGAGTCAGAGGGAGACCCAGTACTTC

J: TRBJ2-7
size: .
V: TRBV7-9
D: .
CDR3: CASSLGNEQYF
DNA: TGTGCCAGCAGCTTAGGGAACGAGCAGTACTTC

J: TRBJ2-3
size: .
V: TRBV9
D: .
CDR3: CASSSRPRTTDTQYF
DNA: TGTGCCAGCAGCTCGCGACCAAGGACTACAGATACGCAGTATTTT

J: TRBJ1-2
size: few
V: TRBV5-6
D: .
CDR3: CASSSADRVYGYTF
DNA: TGTGCCAGCAGCTCGGCGGACAGAGTCTATGGCTACACCTTC

J: TRBJ2-3
size: .
V: TRBV10-3
D: .
CDR3: CAISEGSGRSTDTQYF
DNA: TGTGCCATCAGTGAAGGGAGTGGGCGGAGCACAGATACGCAGTATTTT

J: TRBJ1-6
size: .
V: TRBV12-3/TRBV12-4
D: TRBD1
CDR3: CASTSGTANSPLHF
DNA: TGTGCCAGCACGTCGGGGACAGCTAATTCACCCCTCCACTTT

J: TRBJ2-2
size: .
V: TRBV6-2/TRBV6-3
D: .
CDR3: CASGQSLNTGELFF
DNA: TGTGCCAGCGGACAGTCACTGAACACCGGGGAGCTGTTTTTT

J: TRBJ1-2
size: .
V: TRBV5-1
D: TRBD1
CDR3: CASSLEGTGGNYGYTF
DNA: TGCGCCAGCAGCTTGGAGGGAACAGGGGGCAACTATGGCTACACCTTC

J: TRBJ2-1
size: many
V: TRBV7-8
D: .
CDR3: CASSLKESGPYNEQFF
DNA: TGTGCCAGCAGCTTAAAGGAGTCAGGACCCTACAATGAGCAGTTCTTC

J: TRBJ2-1
size: many
V: TRBV4-3
D: TRBD1
CDR3: CASSLFGTGGYNEQFF
DNA: TGCGCCAGCAGCCTATTCGGGACAGGGGGATACAATGAGCAGTTCTTC

J: TRBJ2-7
size: many
V: TRBV6-5
D: .
CDR3: CASRTMYSSYEQYF
DNA: TGTGCCAGCAGAACCATGTACAGCTCCTACGAGCAGTACTTC

J: TRBJ1-6
size: .
V: TRBV7-9
D: TRBD1
CDR3: CASTTGKNSPLHF
DNA: TGTGCCAGTACGACAGGGAAAAATTCACCCCTCCACTTT

J: TRBJ2-5
size: many
V: TRBV6-2/TRBV6-3
D: .
CDR3: CASSTLGTPKETQYF
DNA: TGTGCCAGCAGTACCCTAGGGACACCGAAAGAGACCCAGTACTTC

J: TRBJ1-2
size: few
V: TRBV7-2
D: .
CDR3: CASSLGSPGANYGYTF
DNA: TGTGCCAGCAGCTTAGGGTCCCCAGGGGCTAACTATGGCTACACCTTC

J: TRBJ1-3
size: .
V: TRBV24-1
D: .
CDR3: CATRDSSGNTIYF
DNA: TGTGCCACCAGAGATTCTTCTGGAAACACCATATATTTT

J: TRBJ2-7
size: .
V: TRBV18
D: .
CDR3: CASSPGTASNYEQYF
DNA: TGTGCCAGCTCACCGGGTACTGCCTCCAACTACGAGCAGTACTTC

J: TRBJ2-2
size: .
V: TRBV5-6
D: .
CDR3: CASSLTGPNTGELFF
DNA: TGTGCCAGCAGTTTGACAGGACCAAACACCGGGGAGCTGTTTTTT

J: TRBJ2-6
size: many
V: TRBV4-3
D: .
CDR3: CASSPSFSRLGGANVLTF
DNA: TGCGCCAGCAGCCCATCCTTCTCTCGGCTCGGGGGGGCCAACGTCCTGACTTTC

J: TRBJ1-1
size: medium-sized
V: TRBV7-9
D: .
CDR3: CASSPRLAGGVTEAFF
DNA: TGTGCCAGCAGCCCTCGGTTGGCAGGAGGAGTCACTGAAGCTTTCTTT

J: TRBJ2-5
size: few
V: TRBV5-1
D: .
CDR3: CASSLTTHTPQETQYF
DNA: TGCGCCAGCAGCTTGACAACACATACCCCCCAAGAGACCCAGTACTTC

J: TRBJ2-6
size: few
V: TRBV28
D: .
CDR3: CASSFAGPGGANVLTF
DNA: TGTGCCAGCAGTTTTGCAGGGCCGGGTGGGGCCAACGTCCTGACTTTC

J: TRBJ2-7
size: .
V: TRBV7-9
D: .
CDR3: CASSYRQGGSSYEQYF
DNA: TGTGCCAGCAGCTACCGACAGGGAGGCAGCTCCTACGAGCAGTACTTC

J: TRBJ2-2
size: few
V: TRBV5-5
D: .
CDR3: CASSLVRIRNTGELFF
DNA: TGTGCCAGCAGCTTGGTTAGAATACGGAACACCGGGGAGCTGTTTTTT

J: TRBJ2-7
size: .
V: TRBV6-6
D: TRBD1
CDR3: CASSYSNRGDEQYF
DNA: TGTGCCAGCAGTTACTCGAACAGGGGCGACGAGCAGTACTTC

J: TRBJ2-7
size: many
V: TRBV12-3/TRBV12-4
D: TRBD2
CDR3: CASSFLVAGGPYEQYF
DNA: TGTGCCAGCAGTTTCCTAGTAGCGGGGGGGCCCTACGAGCAGTACTTC

J: TRBJ1-2
size: many
V: TRBV6-1
D: .
CDR3: CASSEVASYGYTF
DNA: TGTGCCAGCAGTGAAGTCGCCAGCTATGGCTACACCTTC

J: TRBJ2-7
size: .
V: TRBV2
D: .
CDR3: CASSERRTSYEQYF
DNA: TGTGCCAGCAGTGAACGCAGGACCTCCTACGAGCAGTACTTC

J: TRBJ2-3
size: few
V: TRBV7-3
D: .
CDR3: CASSLSEVDTQYF
DNA: TGTGCCAGCAGCCTGTCAGAGGTGGATACGCAGTATTTT

J: TRBJ2-7
size: many
V: TRBV27
D: .
CDR3: CASKGRQGTYEQYF
DNA: TGTGCCAGCAAGGGCAGACAAGGAACATACGAGCAGTACTTC

J: TRBJ2-3
size: .
V: TRBV6-6
D: .
CDR3: CASSFTQLGTDTQYF
DNA: TGTGCCAGCAGTTTTACGCAGCTGGGGACAGATACGCAGTATTTT

J: TRBJ1-1
size: few
V: TRBV12-3/TRBV12-4
D: .
CDR3: CASSLRTVNTEAFF
DNA: TGTGCCAGCAGTCTCCGGACAGTGAACACTGAAGCTTTCTTT

J: TRBJ1-2
size: few
V: TRBV6-5
D: TRBD1
CDR3: CASTTPGTGFGYTF
DNA: TGTGCCAGCACGACCCCCGGGACAGGGTTTGGCTACACCTTC

J: TRBJ1-1
size: few
V: TRBV5-1
D: .
CDR3: CASKEGFSTEAFF
DNA: TGCGCCAGCAAGGAAGGGTTCAGCACTGAAGCTTTCTTT

J: TRBJ1-1
size: few
V: TRBV7-9
D: .
CDR3: CASTSTRGGLEAFF
DNA: TGTGCCAGCACCTCCACGAGGGGTGGACTTGAAGCTTTCTTT

J: TRBJ1-4
size: few
V: TRBV7-2
D: .
CDR3: CASSPLAGGTKLFF
DNA: TGTGCCAGCAGCCCATTGGCGGGGGGGACTAAACTGTTTTTT

J: TRBJ2-6
size: many
V: TRBV24-1
D: .
CDR3: CATSDWGSGANVLTF
DNA: TGTGCCACCAGTGATTGGGGTTCTGGGGCCAACGTCCTGACTTTC

J: TRBJ2-7
size: few
V: TRBV7-9
D: TRBD2
CDR3: CASSPSGAYEQYF
DNA: TGTGCCAGCAGCCCTAGCGGGGCATACGAGCAGTACTTC

J: TRBJ2-3
size: many
V: TRBV7-2
D: .
CDR3: CASSLSGLDTQYF
DNA: TGTGCCAGCAGCTTATCCGGGTTAGATACGCAGTATTTT

J: TRBJ1-4
size: few
V: TRBV15
D: .
CDR3: CATSSPTAGREKLFF
DNA: TGTGCCACCAGCAGTCCGACAGCGGGGCGGGAAAAACTGTTTTTT